This T cell receptor (beta chain) was obtained from a study of Ad26.COV2.S vaccination and SARS-CoV-2 variants. Study as a whole: Enrolled in COV1001, the donor was in the Ad26.COV2.S trial arm, which received the vaccine. In the study, Ad26.COV2.S was injected intramuscularly once, or twice 56 days apart.

Clones were read by immunoSEQ multiplex PCR, and TCRdb kept only the in-frame ones, dropping some. Of 380,000 or so clones listed, 88% were seen once; the top ten hold around 6.6%. The germline gives CDR1 SNHLY, CDR2 FYNNEI. The CDR3 has 14 residues. Trimming took 7 bases from V and 5 from J; bases not matched to a gene: 10. Treatment given: around 19 received Ad26.COV2.S at low or high dose, single or two shots; roughly five received placebo; per-sample allocation not given. Sampling happened 63 days after the first vaccine or placebo injection. The starting material was peripheral blood, obtained in a trial of Ad26.COV2.S vaccine versus placebo. This chain links TRBV2 with TRBJ1-1; TRBD1 agrees at 7 bases. The sequence came from a person aged 18-65 years who received the Ad26.COV2.S COVID-19 vaccine or a placebo. The CDR3 coding sequence is TGTGCCAGCAACGCAGGGGGATGGGGTACTGAAGCTTTCTTT. It specifies CASNAGGWGTEAFF.